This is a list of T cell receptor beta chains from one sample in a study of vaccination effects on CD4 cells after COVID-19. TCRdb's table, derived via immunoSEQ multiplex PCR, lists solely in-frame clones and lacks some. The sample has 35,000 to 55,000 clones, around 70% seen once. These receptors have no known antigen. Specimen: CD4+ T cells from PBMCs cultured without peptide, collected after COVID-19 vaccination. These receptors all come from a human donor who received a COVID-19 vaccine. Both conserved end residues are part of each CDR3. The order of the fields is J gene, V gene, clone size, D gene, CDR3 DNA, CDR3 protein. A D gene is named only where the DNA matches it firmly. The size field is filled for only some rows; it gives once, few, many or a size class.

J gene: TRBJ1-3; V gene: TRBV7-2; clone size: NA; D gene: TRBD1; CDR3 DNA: TGTGCCAGCAGCCCACAGGGGGCGATAGGAAACACCATATATTTT; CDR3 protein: CASSPQGAIGNTIYF
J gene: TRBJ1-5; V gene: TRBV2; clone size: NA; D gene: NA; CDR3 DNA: TGTGCCAGCAAGGGAGGACTTCACAATCAGCCCCAGCATTTT; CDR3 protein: CASKGGLHNQPQHF
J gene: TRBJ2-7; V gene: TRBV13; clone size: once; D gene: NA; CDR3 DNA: TGTGCCAGCAGCTTAACCCTTGTTACCGGCTACGAGCAGTACTTC; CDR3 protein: CASSLTLVTGYEQYF
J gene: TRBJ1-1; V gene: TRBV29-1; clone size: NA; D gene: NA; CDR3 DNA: TGCAGCGTTGGCCCAAACACTGAAGCTTTCTTT; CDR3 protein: CSVGPNTEAFF
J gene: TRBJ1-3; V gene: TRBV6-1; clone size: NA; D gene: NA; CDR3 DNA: TGTGCCAGCAGTGAAGAAAGACCCCGCCTCGGCGCCTCTGGAAACACCATATATTTT; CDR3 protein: CASSEERPRLGASGNTIYF
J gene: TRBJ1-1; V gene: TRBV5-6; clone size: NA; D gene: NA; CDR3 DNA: TGTGCCAGCAGCCCCCGGGACACTGAAGCTTTCTTT; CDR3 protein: CASSPRDTEAFF
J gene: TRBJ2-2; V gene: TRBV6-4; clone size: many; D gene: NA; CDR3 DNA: TGTGCCAGCTCTGTTACAGGCACCGGGGAGCTGTTTTTT; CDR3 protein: CASSVTGTGELFF
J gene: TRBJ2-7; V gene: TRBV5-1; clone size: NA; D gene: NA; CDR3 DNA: TGCGCCAGCAGCTTGGGAGTACGTAGCTCCTACGAGCAGTACTTC; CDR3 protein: CASSLGVRSSYEQYF
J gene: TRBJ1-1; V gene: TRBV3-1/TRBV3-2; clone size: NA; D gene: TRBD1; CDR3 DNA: TGTGCCAGCAGCCGACAGGGGGCAACTGAAGCTTTCTTT; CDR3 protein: CASSRQGATEAFF
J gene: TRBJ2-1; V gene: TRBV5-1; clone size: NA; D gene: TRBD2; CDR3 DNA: TGCGCCAGCAGCCTGAGCGGGGGGGACTACAATGAGCAGTTCTTC; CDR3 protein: CASSLSGGDYNEQFF
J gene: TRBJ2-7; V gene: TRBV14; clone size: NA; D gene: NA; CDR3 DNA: TGTGCCAGCAGCCAAGCAATCTGGCAGGGCCCCTACGAGCAGTACTTC; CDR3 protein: CASSQAIWQGPYEQYF
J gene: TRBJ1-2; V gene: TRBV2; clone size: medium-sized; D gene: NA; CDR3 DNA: TGTGCCAGCAGCTCCAACAGGGCACTGGGCTACACCTTC; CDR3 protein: CASSSNRALGYTF